The sequence of this T cell receptor (beta chain) was determined in a study of blood T cells in healthy people across ages. Whole-study context: About one barcoded TCR beta cDNA was captured per two T cells.

This clonotype was observed a few times. The antigen is undetermined. The use of a sample-barcoded 5' primer and a J-beta primer mix characterized a second PCR of roughly 6 to 11 cycles. Each cDNA molecule received a tag from a template-switch adaptor that had 12 random nucleotides. TCRdb independently ran MiXCR on the 5' RACE reads; one entry per CDR3 protein. Of 540,000 or so distinct CDR3 sequences in the sample, approximately 30% are singletons; the top ten hold around a sixth. Trimming took 6 bases from V and 5 from J; bases not matched to a gene: 3. CDR1 and CDR2 from the germline V gene are MNHEY and SVGEGT. There are 14 residues in the CDR3. Study results and limitations: In older individuals, TCR beta diversity per million T cells was lower, falling roughly linearly with age. A conclusive naive versus antigen-experienced comparison was prevented by the unsorted PBMCs.

The TCR comes from a woman in her 70s in good health. The specimen sequenced was blood. The rearrangement links TRBV6-2 or TRBV6-3 to TRBJ2-4; 11 bases align to TRBD1. DNA for the CDR3: TGTGCCAGCAGACGGACAGGGGGCGAAAACATTCAGTACTTC. It encodes CASRRTGGENIQYF.